This T cell receptor beta chain was sequenced in a study of blood T cell repertoires in COVID-19. At the level of the study: The United States, Italy and Spain provided the acute and convalescent COVID-19 samples. Sample material is recorded as cDNA or gDNA derived from T cells, B-cell-depleted T cells, or PBMCs.

This clone was picked up one time. Authors' methods: Amplification of reference gene primers provided the estimated nucleated cell counts. TCRdb's copy holds only in-frame clones and misses some; the assay was immunoSEQ multiplex PCR. That table furnishes V, J and clone size, whereas the DNA furnished D and trimming. The data contain under 200,000 clones, about four fifths of them seen just once; the ten biggest clones take up 3% to 4.5%. The V end lost 5 bases, the J end lost 5 bases, and 11 bases lay between the germline ends. CDR3 length: 12 residues. Germline V lookup: CDR1 GTSNPN, CDR2 SVGIG (reference sequence).

This chain uses TRBV30 with TRBJ2-3; a possible D gene is TRBD2 (5 bases). The TCR was taken from a woman older than 75 with acute or convalescent COVID-19. Material: peripheral blood. CDR3 in amino acids: CAWRKGGDTQYF. The CDR3 coding sequence is TGTGCCTGGCGGAAAGGAGGAGATACGCAGTATTTT.